This entry lists 10 T cell receptor beta chains sequenced from one sample in a study of T cells in localized non-small cell lung cancer. Repertoires were generated with immunoSEQ multiplex PCR, while TCRdb's copy carries only in-frame clones and drops some. The sample has 55,000 to 65,000 clones, 70% to 90% seen once. The sample in question was peripheral blood, obtained before any cancer treatment. The source of these receptors is a man aged 35 to 70 with stage I squamous cell lung carcinoma.

The chain links TRBV13 to TRBJ2-7; 7 bases map to TRBD1. This CDR3 spans 13 amino acids. CDR1 and CDR2 from the germline V gene are PRHDT and FYEKMQ (reference sequence). J was trimmed by 3 bases and V by 3 bases; bases with no gene match: 2. The CDR3 region is CASSLGTVYEQYF. The CDR3 coding sequence is TGTGCCAGCAGCTTGGGGACAGTCTACGAGCAGTACTTC.

The chain uses TRBV7-2 and TRBJ1-1, with D unresolved. The CDR3 extends over 13 amino acids. Trimming cost V 8 bases and J 7 bases, with 17 bases left between them. The germline CDR1 and CDR2 sequences are SGHTA and FQGNSA. Here the CDR3 reads CASSAQEFVEAFF. CDR3 bases: TGTGCCAGCTCAGCTCAGGAATTTGTTGAAGCTTTCTTT. The whole variable domain, remainder taken from reference TRBV7-2 and TRBJ1-1, is GAGVSQSPSNKVTEKGKDVELRCDPISGHTALYWYRQSLGQGLEFLIYFQGNSAPDKSGLPSDRFSAERTGGSVSTLTIQRTQQEDSAVYLCASSAQEFVEAFFGQGTRLTVV.

This chain uses TRBV5-4 with TRBJ2-1, with unresolved D. The V and J ends lost 1 base and 10 bases respectively, with 6 bases between them. Looked up from germline, CDR1 is SGHNT and CDR2 is YYREEE (reference sequence). The CDR3 loop spans 11 amino acids. The CDR3: CASSLREEQFF. The CDR3 nucleotides are TGTGCCAGCAGCTTGCGAGAAGAGCAGTTCTTC. Full variable domain (remainder filled in from reference TRBV5-4 and TRBJ2-1): ETGVTQSPTHLIKTRGQQVTLRCSSQSGHNTVSWYQQALGQGPQFIFQYYREEENGRGNFPPRFSGLQFPNYSSELNVNALELDDSALYLCASSLREEQFFGPGTRLTVL.

CDR3 sequence: CASSLVWTSGRAGYF. In DNA form, the CDR3 reads TGTGCCAGCAGCTTAGTATGGACTAGCGGGAGGGCCGGGTACTTC. The genes are TRBV11-2 and TRBJ2-5; 15 bases are shared with TRBD2. Germline V gene sequence: CDR1 SGHAT, CDR2 FQNNGV. The CDR3 spans 15 residues. After removal of 1 base from V and 13 bases from J, the junction contained 7 bases not matched to a gene. Using reference TRBV11-2 and TRBJ2-5 for the parts outside the CDR3, the full variable domain is EAGVAQSPRYKIIEKRQSVAFWCNPISGHATLYWYQQILGQGPKLLIQFQNNGVVDDSQLPKDRFSAERLKGVDSTLKIQPAKLEDSAVYLCASSLVWTSGRAGYFGPGTRLLVL.

V usage is TRBV5-1 and J usage is TRBJ2-1; the D gene is possibly TRBD1 (5 bases). CDR1 and CDR2 from the germline V gene are SGHRS and YFSETQ. The CDR3 consists of 18 residues. Between the trimmed V and J ends, which lost 3 bases and 1 base, there was a span of 20 bases. The CDR3 loop reads CASSSRQGHVSSYNEQFF. CDR3 DNA: TGCGCCAGCAGCTCCCGTCAGGGTCACGTCTCTTCCTACAATGAGCAGTTCTTC.

The genes are TRBV27 and TRBJ1-5; D is ambiguous. The V end was cut by 6 bases, the J end by 3 bases, with 6 bases between. The CDR3 runs 12 residues. From germline, CDR1 is MNHEY and CDR2 SMNVEV (reference sequence). CDR3 nucleotide sequence: TGTGCCAGCAGGGGGATCAATCAGCCCCAGCATTTT. Translation: CASRGINQPQHF.

The rearrangement links TRBV19 to TRBJ2-3; no reliable D call. V gave up 6 bases and J gave up 7 bases, with 17 bases separating them. The CDR3 has 14 amino acids. Germline assignment: CDR1 LNHDA and CDR2 SQIVND (reference sequence). CDR3 amino acids: CASRSRPPGYTQYF. DNA for the CDR3: TGTGCCAGTAGGTCCCGGCCCCCTGGGTATACGCAGTATTTT.

The CDR3 bases are TGTGCCAGCAGCCCTCTAGCGGGAGGGAAAAATGAGCAGTTCTTC. Translation gives CASSPLAGGKNEQFF. V usage is TRBV7-9 and J usage is TRBJ2-1; 12 bases are a match to TRBD2. CDR1 and CDR2 (germline): SEHNR, FQNEAQ (reference sequence). CDR3 size: 15 residues. V gave up 5 bases and J gave up 7 bases; unmatched junction bases: 6.

The V gene is TRBV4-3, the J gene TRBJ2-7; weak D call: TRBD2 (6 bases). Germline-derived CDR1 and CDR2 are LGHNA and YSLEER. The CDR3 is made up of 16 amino acids. The germline V and J ends were trimmed by 1 base and 2 bases, with 15 bases remaining between them. Here the CDR3 reads CASSQGYASATYEQYF. In nucleotides, the CDR3 is TGCGCCAGCAGCCAAGGTTACGCTAGCGCAACCTACGAGCAGTACTTC.

The gene calls are TRBV7-3 and TRBJ2-1; 7 bases align to TRBD2. The CDR3 has 13 residues. Per germline, CDR1 SGHTA and CDR2 FQGTGA. J was trimmed by 8 bases and V by 4 bases; bases with no gene match: 5. CDR3 nucleotides: TGTGCCAGCAGCTCCCGGACTAGTGATGAGCAGTTCTTC. It specifies CASSSRTSDEQFF.